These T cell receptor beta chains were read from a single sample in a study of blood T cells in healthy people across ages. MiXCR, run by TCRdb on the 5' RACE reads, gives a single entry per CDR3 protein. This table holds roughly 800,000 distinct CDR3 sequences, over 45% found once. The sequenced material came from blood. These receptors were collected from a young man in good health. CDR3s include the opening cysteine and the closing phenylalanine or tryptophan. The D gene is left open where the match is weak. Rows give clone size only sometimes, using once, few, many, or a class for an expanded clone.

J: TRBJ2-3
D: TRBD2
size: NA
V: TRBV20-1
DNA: TGCAGTGCTAGAGGGACCGGGGGGGCCTCCACAGATACGCAGTATTTT
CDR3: CSARGTGGASTDTQYF

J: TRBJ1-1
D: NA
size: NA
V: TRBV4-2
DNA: TGTGCCAGCAGCCACGACCGGAACACTGAAGCTTTCTTT
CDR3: CASSHDRNTEAFF

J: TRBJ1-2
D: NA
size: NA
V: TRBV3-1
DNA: TGTGCCAGCAGCCCACCCGGTTATGACAGGACTGATGGCTACACCTTC
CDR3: CASSPPGYDRTDGYTF

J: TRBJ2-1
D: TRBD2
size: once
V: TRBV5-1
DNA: TGCGCCAGCAGCTTCGGACTAGCTTCCTACAATGAGCAGTTCTTC
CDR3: CASSFGLASYNEQFF

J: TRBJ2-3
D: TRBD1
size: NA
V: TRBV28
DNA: TGTGCCAGCAGTAGGGAGGGACAGGGGAGAGATACGCAGTATTTT
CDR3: CASSREGQGRDTQYF

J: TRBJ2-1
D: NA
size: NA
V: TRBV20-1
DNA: TGCAGTGCTAGGGGCGGACCTCAAGGCAATGAGCAGTTCTTC
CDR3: CSARGGPQGNEQFF

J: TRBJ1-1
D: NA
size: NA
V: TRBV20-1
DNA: TGCAGTGCTAGAGATACGAAGGGTCGTAACACTGAAGCTTTCTTT
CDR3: CSARDTKGRNTEAFF

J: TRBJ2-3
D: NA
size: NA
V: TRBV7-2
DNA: TGTGCCAGCAGCTTAGCCGGAATAACCACAGATAAGCAGTATTTT
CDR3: CASSLAGITTDKQYF

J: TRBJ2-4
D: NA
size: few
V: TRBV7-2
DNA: TGTGCCAGCAGCCCGGGGGGCAATAACATTCAGTACTTC
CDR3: CASSPGGNNIQYF

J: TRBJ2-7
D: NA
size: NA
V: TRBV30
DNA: TGTGCCTGGAGTGGCTTGGCGGCCAGCTCCTACGAGCAGTACTTC
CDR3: CAWSGLAASSYEQYF

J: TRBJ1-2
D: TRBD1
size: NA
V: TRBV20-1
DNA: TGCAGTGCTAGAGTCCGGGACAGCGACTATGGCTACACCTTC
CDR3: CSARVRDSDYGYTF

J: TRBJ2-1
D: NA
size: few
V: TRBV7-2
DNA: TGTGCCAGCAGCTCCTTAGCGGCCTACAATGAGCAGTTCTTC
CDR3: CASSSLAAYNEQFF

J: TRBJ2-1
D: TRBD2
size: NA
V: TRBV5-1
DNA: TGCGCCAGCAGCACGCGTAGCGGGGGGGCCTACAATGAGCAGTTCTTC
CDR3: CASSTRSGGAYNEQFF

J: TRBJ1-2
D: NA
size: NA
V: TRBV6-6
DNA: TGTGCCAGCAGTTCTCGGACAGTTAACTATGGCTACACCTTC
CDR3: CASSSRTVNYGYTF

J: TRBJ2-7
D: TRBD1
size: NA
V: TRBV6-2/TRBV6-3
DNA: TGTGCCACACAGGGGGTAGACGAGCAGTACTTC
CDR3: CATQGVDEQYF

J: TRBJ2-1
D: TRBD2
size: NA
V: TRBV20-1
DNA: TGCAGTGCTCCAATTGGGACTAGCAGATACAATGAGCAGTTCTTC
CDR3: CSAPIGTSRYNEQFF

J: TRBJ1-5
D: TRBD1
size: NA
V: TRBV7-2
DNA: TGTGCCAGCAGCTTGGGACAGGGGGTGGGTCAGCCCCAGCATTTT
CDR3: CASSLGQGVGQPQHF

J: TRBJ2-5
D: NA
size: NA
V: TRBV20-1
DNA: TGCAGCGCTTTAGGGCGGGAGACCCAGTACTTC
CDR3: CSALGRETQYF

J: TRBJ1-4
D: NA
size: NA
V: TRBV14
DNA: TGTGCCAGCAGCCAAGATAGACAGCCTAATGAAAAACTGTTTTTT
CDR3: CASSQDRQPNEKLFF

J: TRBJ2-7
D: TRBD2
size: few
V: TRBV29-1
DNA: TGCAGCGTTCTTGACAGCGGGACCTACGAGCAGTACTTC
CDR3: CSVLDSGTYEQYF

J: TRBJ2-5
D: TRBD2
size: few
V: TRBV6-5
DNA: TGTGCCAGCAGTCACAGCGGGAATGAAGAGACCCAGTACTTC
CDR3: CASSHSGNEETQYF

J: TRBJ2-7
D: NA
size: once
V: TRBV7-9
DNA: TGTGCCAGCAGAAGGCTCGGGGACGAGCAGTACTTC
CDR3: CASRRLGDEQYF

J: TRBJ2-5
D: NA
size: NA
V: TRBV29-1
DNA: TGCAGCGTAAAGAAGGACAGACAAGAGACCCAGTACTTC
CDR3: CSVKKDRQETQYF

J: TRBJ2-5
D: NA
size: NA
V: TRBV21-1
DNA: TGTGCCAGCAGCAAAGGACAAGAGGGAGAGACCCAGTACTTC
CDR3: CASSKGQEGETQYF

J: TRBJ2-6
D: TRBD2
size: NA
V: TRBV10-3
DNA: TGTACCATCAGTGATGCGGGAGAGCCCCTCTCTGGGGCCAACGTCCTGACTTTC
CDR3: CTISDAGEPLSGANVLTF

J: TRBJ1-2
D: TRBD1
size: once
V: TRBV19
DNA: TGTGCCAGTAGTCCCGAACAGCCCGTCAGGGGGCTGGGCGGCTACACCTTC
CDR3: CASSPEQPVRGLGGYTF

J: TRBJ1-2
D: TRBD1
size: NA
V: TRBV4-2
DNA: TGTGCCAGCAGCCAAGAGGACAGGGAAGACTATGGCTACACCTTC
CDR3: CASSQEDREDYGYTF

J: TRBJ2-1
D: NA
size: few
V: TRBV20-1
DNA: TGCAGTGTTGAGGGACTTTCTGAGCAGTTCTTC
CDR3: CSVEGLSEQFF

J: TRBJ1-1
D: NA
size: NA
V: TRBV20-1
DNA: TGCAGTGCCAATTCACCCGGAGGGGGGACTGAAGCTTTCTTT
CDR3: CSANSPGGGTEAFF

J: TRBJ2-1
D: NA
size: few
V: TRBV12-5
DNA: TGTGCTAGTGGTTTAACAGGCGATGAGCAGTTCTTC
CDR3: CASGLTGDEQFF

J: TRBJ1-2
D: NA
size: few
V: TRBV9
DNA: TGTGCCAGCAGCGTAGGAGGGGTTAACTATGGCTACACCTTC
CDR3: CASSVGGVNYGYTF

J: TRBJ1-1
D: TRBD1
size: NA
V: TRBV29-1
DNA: TGCAGCGTTCAAAAAGACAGGGGGAACACTGAAGCTTTCTTT
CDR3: CSVQKDRGNTEAFF

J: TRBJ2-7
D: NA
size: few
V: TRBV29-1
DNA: TGCAGCGTCGAAGAGACAGAGAGCGAGCAGTACTTC
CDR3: CSVEETESEQYF

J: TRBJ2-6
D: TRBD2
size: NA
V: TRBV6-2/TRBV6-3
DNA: TGTGCCAGCAGTTACAGTCTAGCGGGAAGTGCTGGGGCCAACGTCCTGACTTTC
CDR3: CASSYSLAGSAGANVLTF

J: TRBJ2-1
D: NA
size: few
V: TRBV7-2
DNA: TGTGCCAGCAGCTTGCAAACAGGGATCGATGAGCAGTTCTTC
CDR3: CASSLQTGIDEQFF

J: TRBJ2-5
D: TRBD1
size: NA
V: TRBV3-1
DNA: TGTGCCAGCAGCCATCAGGGGGCTTGGCAAGAGACCCAGTACTTC
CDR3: CASSHQGAWQETQYF

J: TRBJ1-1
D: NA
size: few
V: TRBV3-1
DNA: TGTGCCAGCAGCCAAGGGATCTTGGAGAACACTGAAGCTTTCTTT
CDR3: CASSQGILENTEAFF

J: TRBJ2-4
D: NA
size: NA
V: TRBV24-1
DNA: TGTGCCACCAGAGGGGACTTCGAAAACATTCAGTACTTC
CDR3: CATRGDFENIQYF

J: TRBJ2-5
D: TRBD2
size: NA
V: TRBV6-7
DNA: TGTGCCAGCAGTTACACTAGCGGGGATAAAGAGACCCAGTACTTC
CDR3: CASSYTSGDKETQYF